A selection of T cell receptor beta chains follows, all from one sample in a study of blood T cell repertoires in COVID-19. Using immunoSEQ multiplex PCR, the repertoire was profiled, and TCRdb retains in-frame clones only, with some absent. The sample has a few hundred thousand clones, approximately 86% seen once. What was sequenced was peripheral blood. The receptors stem from a human donor in a cohort sampled during active COVID-19. The CDR3 runs from the conserved cysteine through the conserved F or W. The D gene is left open where the match is weak. Some rows mark clone size as missing; the rest say once, few, many or name a class of expanded clone.

d_call	v_call	j_call	clone_size	cdr3_nt	cdr3_aa
TRBD2	TRBV30	TRBJ2-1	NA	TGTGCCTGGAGCGGCCGACTAGCGGGACTCTACAATGAGCAGTTCTTC	CAWSGRLAGLYNEQFF
TRBD2	TRBV11-2	TRBJ2-6	NA	TGTGCCAGCAGCTTAGTCGGACTAGCGGCCTCTGGGGCCAACGTCCTGACTTTC	CASSLVGLAASGANVLTF
NA	TRBV11-2	TRBJ1-2	NA	TGTGCCAGCAGCTTAGATGGGATCCAGGGCGGCTACACCTTC	CASSLDGIQGGYTF
TRBD2	TRBV29-1	TRBJ2-1	NA	TGCAGCGTTGAGCGGGGGGCAGGTGGTGAGCAGTTCTTC	CSVERGAGGEQFF
NA	TRBV4-1	TRBJ2-2	once	TGCGCCAGCAGCCAAGATTCAAGTTTTACAGTTTTCATTACTTCGAACACCGGGGAGCTGTTTTTT	CASSQDSSFTVFITSNTGELFF
NA	TRBV29-1	TRBJ2-7	NA	TGCAGCGCCGGGGGGACCAGGGGCTACGAGCAGTACTTC	CSAGGTRGYEQYF
NA	TRBV11-1	TRBJ1-1	few	TGTGCCAGCAGCCAAGTCTCATATCAGGGGCGAGCTTTCTTT	CASSQVSYQGRAFF
NA	TRBV7-9	TRBJ2-3	NA	TGTGCCAGCAGCCCCAAGGCACGGGAGCCCACAGATACGCAGTATTTT	CASSPKAREPTDTQYF
TRBD2	TRBV7-2	TRBJ2-4	NA	TGTGCCAGCAGCCCAACCTTGGCGGGGGGAAGTGACCCCAAAAACATTCAGTACTTC	CASSPTLAGGSDPKNIQYF
TRBD2	TRBV18	TRBJ2-7	NA	TGTGCCAGCTCACCGGGACTAGCGGGAAGTGGGCAGTACTTC	CASSPGLAGSGQYF
NA	TRBV27	TRBJ2-3	NA	TGTGCCAGCAGTGTAACAGGGGACTTCGTCACAGATACGCAGTATTTT	CASSVTGDFVTDTQYF
TRBD2	TRBV4-1	TRBJ2-7	few	TGCGCCAGCAGCCAGATAGGACTAGCCAATACGAGGCAGTACTTC	CASSQIGLANTRQYF
NA	TRBV27	TRBJ2-7	NA	TGTGCCAGCAGTCGGACAGGGACTACCTACGAGCAGTACTTC	CASSRTGTTYEQYF
NA	TRBV15	TRBJ1-2	NA	TGTGCCACCAGCAGACCTACCGCGGGTCTGGTATCCTATGGCTACACCTTC	CATSRPTAGLVSYGYTF
NA	TRBV19	TRBJ1-2	NA	TGTGCCAGTAGTATTGGGCCAGAAGATGGCTACACCTTC	CASSIGPEDGYTF
NA	TRBV2	TRBJ1-6	NA	TGTGCCAGCAGCCTAAGAGCTGATTCACCCCTCCACTTT	CASSLRADSPLHF
NA	TRBV3-1/TRBV3-2	TRBJ2-3	NA	TGTGCCAGCAGCCAAGCTCTGGGGCTCTCGGATACGCAGTATTTT	CASSQALGLSDTQYF
TRBD2	TRBV7-2	TRBJ2-3	few	TGTGCCAGCAGCTTATCAGCGGGGGACCAAGATACGCAGTATTTT	CASSLSAGDQDTQYF
NA	TRBV6-5	TRBJ2-7	NA	TGTGCCAGCAGGACGAGCGGTGGGTCCTACGAGCAGTACTTC	CASRTSGGSYEQYF
NA	TRBV12-3/TRBV12-4	TRBJ1-1	NA	TGTGCCAGCAGACTGATAGACACTGAAGCTTTCTTT	CASRLIDTEAFF
TRBD1	TRBV24-1	TRBJ2-7	NA	TGTGCCACCAGCGGGGGACAGGGCGCCGAGCAGTACTTC	CATSGGQGAEQYF
NA	TRBV5-1	TRBJ1-1	NA	TGCGCCAGCAGCTTGGCCTCGGGGGTATCTGGTGAAGCTTTCTTT	CASSLASGVSGEAFF
NA	TRBV7-2	TRBJ1-3	NA	TGTGCCAGCAGCTGGGGAGGCGGGGGTGAGGGAAACACCATATATTTT	CASSWGGGGEGNTIYF
NA	TRBV16	TRBJ1-1	NA	TGTGCCAGCAGCCAATCTTTCAACAGGGCCACTGAAGCTTTCTTT	CASSQSFNRATEAFF
TRBD2	TRBV11-3	TRBJ2-5	once	TGTGCCAGCAGCCTTAGCGGGAGGGAGACCCAGTACTTC	CASSLSGRETQYF
TRBD2	TRBV6-5	TRBJ2-1	NA	TGTGCCAGCAGAGAGACTAGCGGAAACTACAATGAGCAGTTCTTC	CASRETSGNYNEQFF
TRBD1	TRBV6-6	TRBJ1-2	NA	TGTGCCAGCAGTTACTCAGGGACAGACACTGGCTACACCTTC	CASSYSGTDTGYTF
TRBD1	TRBV11-2	TRBJ1-1	NA	TGTGCCAGCAGCTTCACAGGGGCCCAAAACACTGAAGCTTTCTTT	CASSFTGAQNTEAFF
NA	TRBV30	TRBJ1-6	few	TGTGCCTGGAGTGCTCTTTACAGTTCCCACCTCCACTTT	CAWSALYSSHLHF
TRBD1	TRBV6-5	TRBJ1-2	NA	TGTGCCAGCAGTTACTCACCGACAGGGTATGGCTACACCTTC	CASSYSPTGYGYTF
NA	TRBV19	TRBJ1-2	NA	TGTGCCTCCTACGGGGGGACTAAGGCAAGGAACTATGGCTACACCTTC	CASYGGTKARNYGYTF
NA	TRBV5-1	TRBJ2-5	NA	TGCGCCAGCAGCCGGGGTACTGGGATGGGTGAGACCCAGTACTTC	CASSRGTGMGETQYF
NA	TRBV21-1	TRBJ1-4	NA	TGTGCCAGCAGCAGGGGGACAGAAAATGAAAAACTGTTTTTT	CASSRGTENEKLFF
NA	TRBV7-9	TRBJ1-4	NA	TGTGCCAGCAGCTTAAGGCCAGCAGGAGGAGAAAAACTGTTTTTT	CASSLRPAGGEKLFF
NA	TRBV7-9	TRBJ2-7	NA	TGTGCCAGCAGCTTACAAGGGGTTTCCTACGAGCAGTACTTC	CASSLQGVSYEQYF
TRBD2	TRBV30	TRBJ2-2	NA	TGTGCCTCCCATAGCGGGATTAACACCGGGGAGCTGTTTTTT	CASHSGINTGELFF
NA	TRBV5-1	TRBJ2-7	NA	TGCGCCAGCAGCTTGGTGGATGCGGCCTACGAGCAGTACTTC	CASSLVDAAYEQYF
TRBD2	TRBV2	TRBJ2-1	NA	TGTGCCAGCAGTTTGGGACTAGCGGGAGCAGGTGAGCAGTTCTTC	CASSLGLAGAGEQFF
NA	TRBV5-1	TRBJ2-1	once	TGCGCCAGCAGCCGAGTAGCGGTATCCTACAATGAGCAGTTCTTC	CASSRVAVSYNEQFF
TRBD1	TRBV9	TRBJ1-4	NA	TGTGCCAGCAGCGGGACAGGGGTGAATGAAAAACTGTTTTTT	CASSGTGVNEKLFF
NA	TRBV5-6	TRBJ2-2	NA	TGTGCCAGCAGCTTGGTCCGTCAGGGAAGAACCGGGGAGCTGTTTTTT	CASSLVRQGRTGELFF
NA	TRBV6-5	TRBJ1-5	NA	TGTGCCAGCAGTTATAAAACTGGCAATCAGCCCCAGCATTTT	CASSYKTGNQPQHF
TRBD1	TRBV7-2	TRBJ1-2	NA	TGTGCCAGCAGCTTAGCGGACAGGATCTATGGCTACACCTTC	CASSLADRIYGYTF
NA	TRBV5-4	TRBJ2-1	NA	TGTGCCAGCAGTCTGGGGCCAGGGGAGGGTAATGAGCAGTTCTTC	CASSLGPGEGNEQFF
TRBD1	TRBV12-3/TRBV12-4	TRBJ2-5	NA	TGTGCCAGCAGACGGGACAGGGGGACTCCCCAGTACTTC	CASRRDRGTPQYF
NA	TRBV7-3	TRBJ1-1	NA	TGTGCCAGCAGCTTGACATATGACACTGAAGCTTTCTTT	CASSLTYDTEAFF
NA	TRBV7-2	TRBJ2-3	once	TGTGCCAGCAGCCGTCGGGGGGCCCCGCAAGATACGCAGTATTTT	CASSRRGAPQDTQYF
NA	TRBV11-2	TRBJ2-7	NA	TGTGCCAGCAGCCCCCAGGGCTACGAGCAGTACTTC	CASSPQGYEQYF
NA	TRBV7-3	TRBJ2-2	NA	TGTGCCAGCAGCTTACAGGTTCGGAACACCGGGGAGCTGTTTTTT	CASSLQVRNTGELFF
TRBD2	TRBV25-1	TRBJ2-1	NA	TGTGCCAGCACGAGAACAATAGGACTAGCGGGAGGGAATGAGCAGTTCTTC	CASTRTIGLAGGNEQFF
NA	TRBV7-8	TRBJ1-3	NA	TGTGCCTCCTCAGCGGCTGTATCTGGAAACACCATATATTTT	CASSAAVSGNTIYF
TRBD1	TRBV19	TRBJ2-4	NA	TGTGCCAGTAGTATAGAGGCGGACAGGGTCAATAACATTCAGTACTTC	CASSIEADRVNNIQYF
TRBD1	TRBV5-4	TRBJ2-7	NA	TGTGCCAGCAGCAGGACAGGGATGGACGAGCAGTACTTC	CASSRTGMDEQYF
TRBD1	TRBV28	TRBJ2-1	NA	TGTGCCAGCAGTTTTACACTACCGGGACAGGGGGTTGTATCCTCCTACAATGAGCAGTTCTTC	CASSFTLPGQGVVSSYNEQFF
NA	TRBV11-3	TRBJ2-1	NA	TGTGCCAGCAGCTTAGGGACTAACATGGAGCAGTTCTTC	CASSLGTNMEQFF
TRBD1	TRBV5-1	TRBJ1-1	NA	TGCGCCAGCAGCTTTGGGACAGGGCGGAACACTGAAGCTTTCTTT	CASSFGTGRNTEAFF